The 9 T cell receptor beta chains below were found in one sample sequenced in a study of blood T cells in healthy people across ages. Sample-barcoded 5' priming and a J-beta primer mix drove a second PCR of 7 to 11 cycles. TCRdb analysed the 5' RACE reads with MiXCR anew, one entry per CDR3 protein. The table has about 780,000 distinct CDR3 sequences, less than 60% seen once. The material sequenced was blood. The receptor source for this set is a man aged 80 or over in good health.

The chain uses TRBV6-5 and TRBJ2-6, with D perhaps TRBD2 (5 bases). There are 15 residues in the CDR3. V shed 9 bases and J shed 8 bases, with 20 bases lying between them. Germline V gene data show CDR1 as MNHEY and CDR2 as SVGAGI. CDR3 sequence reads: CASSPDYFGTNVLTF. CDR3 coding DNA: TGTGCCAGTAGTCCTGATTACTTCGGGACCAACGTCCTGACTTTC.

The rearrangement links TRBV6-6 to TRBJ1-1, with D unclear. The V gene's germline CDR1 is MNHNY and CDR2 SVGAGI (reference sequence). The V end lost 7 bases, the J end lost 3 bases, and 12 bases lay between the germline ends. The CDR3 contains 13 residues. CDR3 nucleotides: TGTGCCAGCACAGGAGTTATGGACACTGAAGCTTTCTTT. Its translation: CASTGVMDTEAFF.

The V call is TRBV18, the J call TRBJ2-7; 10 positions agree with TRBD2. CDR3 size: 15 residues. The V and J ends lost 3 bases and 5 bases, in that order; junction bases with no gene match: 7. Germline V gives CDR1 KGHSH, CDR2 LQKENI. The CDR3 DNA follows: TGTGCCAGCTCACCCGGGACTAGCGAAGCCGACGAGCAGTACTTC. This codes for CASSPGTSEADEQYF.

This clonotype showed up many times. The V and J genes are TRBV6-5 and TRBJ2-3; D is ambiguous. The CDR3 is made up of 14 amino acids. Germline V gene lookup returns CDR1 MNHEY and CDR2 SVGAGI. The V end was cut by 0 bases, the J end by 6 bases, with 10 bases between. In DNA form, the CDR3 reads TGTGCCAGCAGTTACTCGAACTCTGGGGATACGCAGTATTTT. Protein sequence: CASSYSNSGDTQYF.

The chain combines TRBV12-3 or TRBV12-4 with TRBJ2-3; 14 nucleotides match TRBD2. V shed 4 bases and J 4 bases; nucleotides not matched to a gene: 10. The CDR3 totals 18 residues. The CDR3 loop reads CASSSGTSGSRGPDTQYF. For the CDR3, the DNA is TGTGCCAGCAGTTCCGGGACTAGCGGGAGCAGGGGGCCAGATACGCAGTATTTT.

V usage is TRBV6-6 and J usage is TRBJ2-4, with D unresolved. This CDR3 has 16 amino acids. V was trimmed by 5 bases and J by 0 bases, leaving 14 bases between them. CDR1 is MNHNY and CDR2 is SVGAGI in the germline V gene (reference sequence). In DNA form, the CDR3 reads TGTGCCAGCAGTGCGCCCCGTAGCCTAGCCAAAAACATTCAGTACTTC. It specifies CASSAPRSLAKNIQYF.

This clonotype appeared once. One end of the junction does not line up with germline, which may come from a read error. This sequence joins TRBV20-1 and TRBJ2-3, with 7 nucleotides matching TRBD2. Germline V gene sequence: CDR1 DFQATT, CDR2 SNEGSKA (reference sequence). The CDR3 runs 15 residues. In DNA, the CDR3 is TGCAGTGCTAGTGACGCGCGGGAGCTCCCAGATACACAGTATTTT. It yields the protein CSASDARELPDTQYF.

There are many counts of this clonotype. The J gene is TRBJ1-2, the V gene TRBV4-2; maybe TRBD1 (5 bases). V dropped 0 bases and J dropped 5 bases, with 16 bases sitting between them. The CDR3 totals 16 residues. Per the germline V gene, CDR1 is LGHNA and CDR2 is YNFKEQ. This chain's CDR3 is CASSQDWATRGYGYTF. In DNA, the CDR3 is TGTGCCAGCAGCCAAGACTGGGCCACTCGGGGGTATGGCTACACCTTC.

This clonotype is a singleton in its sample. This chain uses TRBV5-1 with TRBJ2-3, with D perhaps matching TRBD1 (6 bases). In germline, CDR1 is SGHRS, CDR2 YFSETQ. Trimming shortened V by 1 base and J by 2 bases, and 11 bases separated the two germline ends. The CDR3 length is 15 residues. Here the CDR3 reads CASSLNTGNTDTQYF. CDR3 DNA sequence: TGCGCCAGCAGCTTGAACACAGGGAACACAGATACGCAGTATTTT.